These 22 T cell receptor beta chains were all obtained from the same sample, sequenced in a study of graft-versus-host responses after intestinal transplantation. These receptors lack a known antigen. Assay used: immunoSEQ multiplex PCR; TCRdb lists only in-frame clones, some missing. The table records 99,000 or so clones, around 93% of them present only once. The material sequenced was unstimulated CD8+ T cells sorted from spleen or lymph node cells, taken before transplant. The receptor source for this set is a human donor who was the organ donor for an intestinal transplant.

The chain employs TRBV15 and TRBJ2-7; 9 bases are a match to TRBD1. CDR3 size: 15 residues. Per germline, CDR1 LNHNV and CDR2 YYDKDF (reference sequence). The trim removed 3 bases at V and 4 bases at J, leaving 7 bases unmatched. The CDR3 nucleotides are TGTGCCACCAGCAGTGAAGGGACAGGGTCGTACGAGCAGTACTTC. Its protein product is CATSSEGTGSYEQYF.

The rearrangement uses TRBV5-1 and TRBJ2-5, with 7 nucleotides matching TRBD2. J gave up 5 bases and V 4 bases, and 11 bases lay outside the gene matches. Germline V CDR1 and CDR2: SGHRS, YFSETQ. CDR3 length: 15 amino acids. The CDR3 region has the DNA TGCGCCAGCAGCCTGGGTTCGGGGGGTCGGGAGACCCAGTACTTC. It encodes CASSLGSGGRETQYF.

A single count supports this clone. The chain employs TRBV27 and TRBJ2-1; D gene ambiguous. Trimming shortened V by 8 bases and J by 3 bases, and 11 bases separated the two germline ends. CDR3 length equals 13 residues. CDR1 and CDR2 from the germline V gene are MNHEY and SMNVEV (reference sequence). CDR3 protein: CASRGSFYNEQFF. CDR3 nucleotides: TGTGCCAGCCGTGGCAGTTTCTACAATGAGCAGTTCTTC.

Written as DNA, the CDR3 is TGTGCCTGGGATAACGGGTACCAGGGAGAGACCCAGTACTTC. It specifies CAWDNGYQGETQYF. The chain couples TRBV30 to TRBJ2-5; a possible D gene is TRBD1 (5 bases). Germline V lookup: CDR1 GTSNPN, CDR2 SVGIG (reference sequence). V lost 5 bases, J lost 4 bases, and 17 bases lay in between. This CDR3 region has 14 residues.

CDR3 nucleotide sequence: TGTGCCAGCAGTTTTCTCCTAACGACAGGCTACGAGCAGTACTTC. Its protein product is CASSFLLTTGYEQYF. The chain joins TRBV28 to TRBJ2-7; TRBD1 might be the D (6 bases). CDR1 is MDHEN and CDR2 is SYDVKM in the germline V gene. The V end lost 3 bases, the J end lost 3 bases, and 15 bases lay between the germline ends. There are 15 residues in the CDR3.

The chain uses TRBV7-9 and TRBJ1-2; D might be TRBD1 (6 bases). Trimming shortened V by 2 bases and J by 2 bases, and 12 bases separated the two germline ends. The CDR3 totals 15 residues. CDR1 SEHNR and CDR2 FQNEAQ come from the germline V gene (reference sequence). As DNA, the CDR3 is TGTGCCAGCAGCTTACTGGCAGGACAGAACTATGGCTACACCTTC. It specifies CASSLLAGQNYGYTF.

The V and J genes are TRBV6-9 and TRBJ2-3, with D unclear. The CDR3 consists of 12 residues. Germline V gives CDR1 MNHGY, CDR2 SVAAGI. Trimming removed 6 bases from V and 3 bases from J, with 7 bases in between. The CDR3 protein is CASSPGTDTQYF. CDR3 DNA sequence: TGTGCCAGCAGCCCGGGTACAGATACGCAGTATTTT.

The rearrangement joins TRBV28 to TRBJ2-3; 10 nucleotides match TRBD1. Per germline, CDR1 MDHEN and CDR2 SYDVKM. The V segment lost 6 bases and the J segment 1 base; nucleotides outside the gene matches: 1. This CDR3 has 14 amino acids. The CDR3 bases are TGTGCCAGCAGCGGGACAGGGGGCACAGATACGCAGTATTTT. It yields the protein CASSGTGGTDTQYF.

This rearrangement joins TRBV5-1 to TRBJ2-5; D is unresolved. The CDR3 runs 15 residues. Trimming shortened V by 0 bases and J by 2 bases, and 11 bases separated the two germline ends. Germline V gene sequence: CDR1 SGHRS, CDR2 YFSETQ. In DNA form, the CDR3 reads TGCGCCAGCAGCTTGGTGCCAGAGGATCAAGAGACCCAGTACTTC. Translating it yields CASSLVPEDQETQYF.

The chain couples TRBV14 to TRBJ2-7; 12 bases agree with TRBD2. The J segment lost 7 bases and the V segment lost 4 bases, leaving 8 bases of the junction unmatched. The CDR3 runs to 15 residues. Germline CDR1 is SGHDN and CDR2 is FVKESK. This CDR3 reads CASSPLAGGPREQYF. CDR3 nucleotides: TGTGCCAGCAGCCCACTAGCGGGGGGCCCTCGGGAGCAGTACTTC.

The chain is built from TRBV5-6 and TRBJ2-5; D is possibly TRBD2 (6 bases). V lost 0 bases, J lost 5 bases, and 8 bases lay in between. Germline V CDR1 and CDR2: SGHDT, YYEEEE. The CDR3 is 13 residues long. The CDR3 DNA follows: TGTGCCAGCAGCTTGGGGGAGGTTGAGACCCAGTACTTC. This codes for CASSLGEVETQYF.

The rearrangement joins TRBV5-1 to TRBJ1-2, with no clear D. The V gene's germline CDR1 is SGHRS and CDR2 YFSETQ. With 2 bases removed from V and 3 bases from J, the gap between germline ends came to 2 bases. The CDR3 runs 11 residues. Here the CDR3 reads CASSFDYGYTF. For the CDR3, the DNA is TGCGCCAGCAGCTTCGACTATGGCTACACCTTC.

This chain links TRBV10-3 with TRBJ2-7; 10 nucleotides agree with TRBD2. After removal of 0 bases from V and 0 bases from J, the junction contained 11 bases not matched to a gene. Germline lookup yields CDR1 ENHRY and CDR2 SYGVKD. The CDR3 runs 19 residues. The CDR3 nucleotides are TGTGCCATCAGTGAGTCCGGGACTAGCGATGCCCCAAGCTCCTACGAGCAGTACTTC. Protein product: CAISESGTSDAPSSYEQYF.

This rearrangement joins TRBV7-8 to TRBJ1-1, with 7 bases lining up with TRBD1. After removal of 1 base from V and 0 bases from J, the junction contained 2 bases not matched to a gene. Germline-derived CDR1 and CDR2 are SGHVS and FQNEAQ. This CDR3 region has 15 residues. CDR3 protein: CASSLERGLNTEAFF. DNA for the CDR3: TGTGCCAGCAGCTTAGAGAGGGGGCTGAACACTGAAGCTTTCTTT.

This chain uses TRBV11-2 with TRBJ2-5; unclear D gene. This CDR3 spans 14 amino acids. Per germline, CDR1 SGHAT and CDR2 FQNNGV. Between the trimmed V and J ends, which lost 1 base and 5 bases, there was a span of 11 bases. The CDR3 DNA reads as TGTGCCAGCAGCTTAGTTGGGTCGGAGGAGACCCAGTACTTC. Translated, it gives CASSLVGSEETQYF.

This clone was seen only once. The CDR3 nucleotides are TGTGCCAGCAGTTACGGGGGACAGGGGGGGTCGGAGCAGTTCTTC. As protein: CASSYGGQGGSEQFF. The rearrangement joins TRBV6-6 to TRBJ2-1; 11 bases fit TRBD1. CDR1 MNHNY and CDR2 SVGAGI come from the germline V gene (reference sequence). The CDR3 spans 15 residues. V dropped 2 bases and J dropped 10; count of bases not matched to a gene: 7.

V usage is TRBV10-3 and J usage is TRBJ2-2, with 10 bases fitting TRBD2. Per the germline V gene, CDR1 is ENHRY and CDR2 is SYGVKD. The V and J ends lost 5 bases and 6 bases, in that order; junction bases with no gene match: 15. CDR3 length equals 18 residues. This CDR3 reads CAISSFAGLAGAAGELFF. In DNA form, the CDR3 reads TGTGCCATCAGTTCCTTCGCAGGGCTAGCGGGAGCGGCCGGGGAGCTGTTTTTT.

The J gene is TRBJ1-2, the V gene TRBV7-8; D may be TRBD1 (5 bases). V lost 7 bases and J 3 bases, leaving 18 bases between the germline ends. The V gene's germline CDR1 is SGHVS and CDR2 FQNEAQ. The CDR3 consists of 15 residues. CDR3: CASTNEYDRHYGYTF. The CDR3 region has the DNA TGTGCCAGCACCAACGAATACGACAGACACTATGGCTACACCTTC.

The V and J genes are TRBV4-1 and TRBJ1-4, with a possible D match to TRBD1 (6 bases). The germline gives CDR1 MGHRA, CDR2 YSYEKL. Trimming shortened V by 1 base and J by 5 bases, and 14 bases separated the two germline ends. This CDR3 has 16 amino acids. CDR3 protein: CASSQGFTGSNEKLFF. The CDR3 DNA is TGCGCCAGCAGCCAAGGCTTTACAGGGAGCAATGAAAAACTGTTTTTT.

The chain combines TRBV5-5 with TRBJ2-5, with 9 nucleotides matching TRBD1. This CDR3 contains 15 residues. V gave up 3 bases and J gave up 2 bases; unmatched junction bases: 5. Germline V gives CDR1 SGHKS, CDR2 YYEKEE (reference sequence). CDR3 residues: CASSWGTGFQETQYF. The CDR3 region has the DNA TGTGCCAGCAGCTGGGGGACAGGGTTTCAAGAGACCCAGTACTTC.

This clone came up once. V gene TRBV15 combines with J gene TRBJ1-2; the D gene is possibly TRBD1 (5 bases). Trimming stripped 6 bases from V and 2 bases from J, with 7 bases between. CDR3 size: 12 residues. From germline, CDR1 is LNHNV and CDR2 YYDKDF (reference sequence). The CDR3 reads CATREGNYGYTF. CDR3 in DNA: TGTGCCACCAGGGAGGGGAACTATGGCTACACCTTC.

The rearrangement links TRBV5-1 to TRBJ1-2; possible D gene TRBD1, 5 bases. This CDR3 is 14 amino acids long. Germline-derived CDR1 and CDR2 are SGHRS and YFSETQ. V dropped 3 bases and J dropped 2 bases, with 11 bases sitting between them. The CDR3 spells CASSWGRENYGYTF. In DNA form, the CDR3 reads TGCGCCAGCAGCTGGGGCCGGGAGAACTATGGCTACACCTTC.